The 14 T cell receptor beta chains below come from one sample, sequenced in a study of blood T cell repertoires in COVID-19. Here immunoSEQ multiplex PCR was the method, and the copy in TCRdb shows in-frame clones only, minus some. The table has approximately 160,000 clones, about three quarters seen once. The sequencing sample was made of peripheral blood. The receptor source for this set is a man between 65 and 79 years old with acute or convalescent COVID-19.

The J gene is TRBJ1-2, the V gene TRBV5-5; 11 nucleotides agree with TRBD1. Losses at the gene ends were 3 bases for V and 3 bases for J; bases not matched to a gene: 7. The V gene's germline CDR1 is SGHKS and CDR2 YYEKEE (reference sequence). CDR3 length: 16 amino acids. CDR3 DNA sequence: TGTGCCAGCAGCTCCAGTCCGGGACAGGGGGACTATGGCTACACCTTC. It is translated as CASSSSPGQGDYGYTF.

J is TRBJ2-3 and V is TRBV6-5; 10 bases match TRBD2. CDR1 and CDR2 from the germline V gene are MNHEY and SVGAGI. This CDR3 has 14 residues. V shed 6 bases and J 5 bases; nucleotides not matched to a gene: 5. The CDR3 coding sequence is TGTGCCAGCAGGAGCGGGGGGGCCGGAGATACGCAGTATTTT. Amino acid sequence: CASRSGGAGDTQYF.

This clone was found a few times. V usage is TRBV19 and J usage is TRBJ2-2; D is unresolved. Deletions cut 4 bases from V and 5 bases from J, with 5 bases between. The CDR3 is 12 residues long. The germline V gene encodes CDR1 LNHDA and CDR2 SQIVND (reference sequence). CDR3 sequence (DNA): TGTGCCAGTAGTACCCAAACCGGGGAGCTGTTTTTT. Amino acid sequence: CASSTQTGELFF.

CDR3 region: CASSFATGTLYEQYF. CDR3 nucleotide sequence: TGTGCCAGCAGCTTTGCTACCGGGACACTTTACGAGCAGTACTTC. The chain joins TRBV11-2 to TRBJ2-7, with D possibly TRBD1 on 6 matching bases. V gave up 3 bases and J gave up 4 bases, with 16 bases separating them. Looked up from germline, CDR1 is SGHAT and CDR2 is FQNNGV. The CDR3 contains 15 residues. The full variable domain, its missing parts supplied by reference TRBV11-2 and TRBJ2-7, is EAGVAQSPRYKIIEKRQSVAFWCNPISGHATLYWYQQILGQGPKLLIQFQNNGVVDDSQLPKDRFSAERLKGVDSTLKIQPAKLEDSAVYLCASSFATGTLYEQYFGPGTRLTVT.

The chain couples TRBV24-1 to TRBJ1-1, with TRBD1 matching over 9 bases. Germline trimming cut 3 bases from V and 5 bases from J; bases unmatched to any gene: 6. The CDR3 has 15 residues. CDR1 and CDR2 (germline): KGHDR, SFDVKD. CDR3 amino acids: CATSDPGTGHTEAFF. In DNA form, the CDR3 reads TGTGCCACCAGTGATCCTGGGACAGGGCATACTGAAGCTTTCTTT.

The chain uses TRBV7-9 and TRBJ1-2; D call uncertain. The germline V gene has CDR1 SEHNR and CDR2 FQNEAQ (reference sequence). This CDR3 spans 16 amino acids. Trimming left V 5 bases short and J 0 bases short, with 16 bases between. As DNA, the CDR3 is TGTGCCAGCAGCCAAGAAGTACTCACAGCTAACTATGGCTACACCTTC. Amino acids: CASSQEVLTANYGYTF.

The V call is TRBV5-1, the J call TRBJ2-3; D is possibly TRBD1 (6 bases). The CDR3 sequence is 14 residues long. Germline V CDR1 and CDR2: SGHRS, YFSETQ. V was shortened by 4 bases and J by 3 bases, with 12 bases between the two germline ends. The CDR3 DNA reads TGCGCCAGCAGCCCGGGACAATGGACAGATACGCAGTATTTT. Encoded protein: CASSPGQWTDTQYF. Looking up the rest from reference TRBV5-1 and TRBJ2-3 gives the full variable domain: KAGVTQTPRYLIKTRGQQVTLSCSPISGHRSVSWYQQTPGQGLQFLFEYFSETQRNKGNFPGRFSGRQFSNSRSEMNVSTLELGDSALYLCASSPGQWTDTQYFGPGTRLTVL.

This chain uses TRBV27 with TRBJ2-2, with 7 positions matching TRBD2. With 2 bases clipped from V and 3 bases from J, the junction kept 3 bases outside the gene matches. The germline V gene has CDR1 MNHEY and CDR2 SMNVEV (reference sequence). The CDR3 sequence is 15 residues long. The CDR3 loop is CASSLAGVDTGELFF. DNA of the CDR3: TGTGCCAGCAGTTTAGCGGGGGTCGACACCGGGGAGCTGTTTTTT.

In its sample, this clone was seen a few times. The chain has TRBV7-3 and TRBJ2-7; 10 nucleotides agree with TRBD2. V shed 0 bases, J shed 6 bases, and the junction held 5 bases outside the gene matches. CDR1 and CDR2 (germline): SGHTA, FQGTGA. The CDR3 covers 15 residues. CDR3 region: CASSLTPSSGSEQYF. The DNA of the CDR3 is TGTGCCAGCAGCTTAACCCCCTCTAGCGGGAGCGAGCAGTACTTC.

The sample holds a few counts of this clone. The rearrangement links TRBV3-1 (or the pseudogene TRBV3-2) to TRBJ2-5, with 9 positions matching TRBD2. The V gene's germline CDR1 is LGHDT and CDR2 YNNKEL (reference sequence). The V and J ends lost 0 bases and 2 bases, in that order; junction bases with no gene match: 7. This CDR3 is 17 amino acids long. The CDR3 region has the DNA TGTGCCAGCAGCCAAGAAGTCCTAGCGGGGCAACAAGAGACCCAGTACTTC. It specifies CASSQEVLAGQQETQYF.

The chain has TRBV6-2 or TRBV6-3 and TRBJ1-3, with a tentative D call TRBD1 (6 bases). V was pared by 6 bases and J by 0 bases, with 12 bases between. The germline V gene has CDR1 MNHEY and CDR2 SVGEGT. The CDR3 sequence is 15 residues long. CDR3 region: CASSQAGASGNTIYF. CDR3 bases: TGTGCCAGCAGCCAGGCGGGGGCCTCTGGAAACACCATATATTTT.

This clone came up a few times. This chain connects TRBV28 to TRBJ1-5; D is uncertain. The CDR3 spans 15 residues. Germline values: CDR1 MDHEN, CDR2 SYDVKM. The germline V and J ends were trimmed by 2 bases and 2 bases, with 10 bases remaining between them. The CDR3 sequence: CASSLRQVGNQPQHF. CDR3 in DNA: TGTGCCAGCAGTTTAAGGCAGGTTGGCAATCAGCCCCAGCATTTT.

The CDR3 protein is CASSLDPGATDTQYF. CDR3 sequence (DNA): TGTGCCAGCAGCTTAGACCCAGGGGCAACAGATACGCAGTATTTT. The gene calls are TRBV7-9 and TRBJ2-3; tentative D call: TRBD1 (6 bases). This CDR3 is built from 15 residues. V lost 1 base and J 3 bases, leaving 11 bases between the germline ends. From germline, CDR1 is SEHNR and CDR2 FQNEAQ (reference sequence). The full variable domain, with the rest looked up from reference TRBV7-9 and TRBJ2-3, is DTGVSQNPRHKITKRGQNVTFRCDPISEHNRLYWYRQTLGQGPEFLTYFQNEAQLEKSRLLSDRFSAERPKGSFSTLEIQRTEQGDSAMYLCASSLDPGATDTQYFGPGTRLTVL.

The V call is TRBV5-1, the J call TRBJ2-3, with TRBD2 matching over 12 bases. Trimming at V came to 4 bases and at J to 5 bases, leaving 8 bases not matched to a gene. Germline V lookup: CDR1 SGHRS, CDR2 YFSETQ. The CDR3 is 16 amino acids. The CDR3 nucleotides are TGCGCCAGCAGCGCCGCTAGCGGGGGGGCCCAAGATACGCAGTATTTT. Its protein product is CASSAASGGAQDTQYF.